In its sample, the clone carrying this T cell receptor (beta chain) was seen a few times. Its cognate antigen is unknown. The record originates from a study of T cell repertoires in cytomegalovirus infection. Study-level background: TCR beta signatures that were public indicated CMV infection and matching HLA type.

TCRdb analysed the reads with MiXCR anew, one entry per CDR3 protein. The sample has hundreds of thousands of distinct CDR3 sequences; about 23% are singletons. Findings and limits, study-wide: Individuals carrying CMV plus the relevant HLA were identified by cumulative frequency of public TCR beta families. In two of eight donors, the top clonotype was HLA-C-restricted CMV-specific.

The V gene's germline CDR1 is MGHDK and CDR2 SYGVNS. CDR3 length equals 17 residues. Trimming at V came to 6 bases and at J to 0 bases, leaving 14 bases not matched to a gene. The chain is built from TRBV25-1 and TRBJ2-7, with TRBD1 identical over 7 bases. The sequenced material came from CD8+ T cells from PBMCs. The TCR was taken from a human donor in good health (CMV status not recorded). Some clones in this sample may be carry-over from other donors' samples. The CDR3 here is CASRLRDRFSSSYEQYF. CDR3 sequence (DNA): TGTGCCAGCAGGCTCCGGGACAGATTTTCCAGCTCCTACGAGCAGTACTTC.